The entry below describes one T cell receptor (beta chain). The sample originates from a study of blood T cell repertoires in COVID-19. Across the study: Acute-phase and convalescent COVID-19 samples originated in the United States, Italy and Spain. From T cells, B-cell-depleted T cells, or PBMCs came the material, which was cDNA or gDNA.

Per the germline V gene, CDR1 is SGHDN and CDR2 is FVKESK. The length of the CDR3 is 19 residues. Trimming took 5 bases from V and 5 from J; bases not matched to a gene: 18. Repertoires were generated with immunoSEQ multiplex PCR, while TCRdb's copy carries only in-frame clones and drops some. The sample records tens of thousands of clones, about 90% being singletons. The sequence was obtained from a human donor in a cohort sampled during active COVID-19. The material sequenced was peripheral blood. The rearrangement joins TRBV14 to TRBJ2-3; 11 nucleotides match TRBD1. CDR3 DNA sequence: TGTGCCAGCAGCTCCCCTCTTGGTTTGGACAGGGGGCGCGGAGATACGCAGTATTTT. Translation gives CASSSPLGLDRGRGDTQYF.